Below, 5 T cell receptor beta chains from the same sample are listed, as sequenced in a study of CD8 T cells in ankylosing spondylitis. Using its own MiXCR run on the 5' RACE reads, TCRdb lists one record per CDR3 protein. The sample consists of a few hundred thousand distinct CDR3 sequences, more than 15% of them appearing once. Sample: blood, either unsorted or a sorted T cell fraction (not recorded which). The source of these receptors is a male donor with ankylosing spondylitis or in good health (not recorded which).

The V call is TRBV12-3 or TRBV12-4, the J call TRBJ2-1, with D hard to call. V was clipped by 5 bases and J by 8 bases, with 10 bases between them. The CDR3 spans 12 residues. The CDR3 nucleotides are TGTGCCAGCAGTCCCTCAGGCTATGAGCAGTTCTTC. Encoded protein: CASSPSGYEQFF.

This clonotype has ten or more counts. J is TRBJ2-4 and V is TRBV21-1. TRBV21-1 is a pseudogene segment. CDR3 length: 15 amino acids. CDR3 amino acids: CASSFGGLAKNIQYF. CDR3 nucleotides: TGTGCCAGCAGCTTCGGAGGGTTAGCCAAAAACATTCAGTACTTC.

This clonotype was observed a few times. The CDR3 spells CASSLPGAHEQFF. DNA of the CDR3: TGCGCCAGCAGCCTACCGGGTGCACATGAGCAGTTCTTC. The chain combines TRBV4-1 with TRBJ2-1; the D is unclear. This CDR3 contains 13 residues. With 4 bases removed from V and 8 bases from J, the gap between germline ends came to 12 bases. CDR1 is MGHRA and CDR2 is YSYEKL in the germline V gene.

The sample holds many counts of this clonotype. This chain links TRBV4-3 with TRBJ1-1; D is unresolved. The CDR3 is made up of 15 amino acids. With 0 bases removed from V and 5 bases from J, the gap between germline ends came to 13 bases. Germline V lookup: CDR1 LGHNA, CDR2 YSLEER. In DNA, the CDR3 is TGCGCCAGCAGCCAAGATTGGGCGGGAGGGACTGAAGCTTTCTTT. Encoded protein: CASSQDWAGGTEAFF.

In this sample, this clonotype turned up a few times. The CDR3 DNA reads TGCGCCAGCAGCCATCCCAGCGGTCTAGCCTACAATGAGCAGTTCTTC. The encoded protein is CASSHPSGLAYNEQFF. The rearrangement joins TRBV4-1 to TRBJ2-1; TRBD2 might be the D (5 bases). V lost 3 bases and J 2 bases, leaving 14 bases between the germline ends. The CDR3 loop spans 16 amino acids. From germline, CDR1 is MGHRA and CDR2 YSYEKL.